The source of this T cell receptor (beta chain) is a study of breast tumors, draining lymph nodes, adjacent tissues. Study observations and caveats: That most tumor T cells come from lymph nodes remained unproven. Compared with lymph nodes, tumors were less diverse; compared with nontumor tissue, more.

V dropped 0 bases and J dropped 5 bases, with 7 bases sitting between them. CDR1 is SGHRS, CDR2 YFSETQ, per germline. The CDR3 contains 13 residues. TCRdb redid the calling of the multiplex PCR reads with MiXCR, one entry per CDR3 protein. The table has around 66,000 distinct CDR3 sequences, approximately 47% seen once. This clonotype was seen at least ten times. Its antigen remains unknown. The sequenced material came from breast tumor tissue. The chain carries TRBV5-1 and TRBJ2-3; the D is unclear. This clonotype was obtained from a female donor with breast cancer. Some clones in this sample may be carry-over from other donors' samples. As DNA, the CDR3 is TGCGCCAGCAGCTTGGAAAGTAGAGATACGCAGTATTTT. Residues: CASSLESRDTQYF.